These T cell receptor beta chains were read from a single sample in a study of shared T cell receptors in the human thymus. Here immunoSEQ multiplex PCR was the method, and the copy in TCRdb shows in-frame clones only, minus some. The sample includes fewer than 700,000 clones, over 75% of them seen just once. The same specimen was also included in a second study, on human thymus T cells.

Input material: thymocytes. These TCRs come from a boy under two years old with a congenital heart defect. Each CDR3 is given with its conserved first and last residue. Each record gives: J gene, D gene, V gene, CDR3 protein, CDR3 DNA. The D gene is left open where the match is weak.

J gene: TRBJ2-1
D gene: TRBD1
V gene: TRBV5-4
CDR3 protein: CASSLKATGGDEQFF
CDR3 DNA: TGTGCCAGCAGCTTGAAGGCGACAGGGGGCGATGAGCAGTTCTTC

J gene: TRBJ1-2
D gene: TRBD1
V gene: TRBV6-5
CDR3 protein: CASSYHDRGLYYGYTF
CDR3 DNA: TGTGCCAGCAGTTACCACGACAGGGGGCTTTACTATGGCTACACCTTC

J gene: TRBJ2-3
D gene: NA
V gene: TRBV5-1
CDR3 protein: CASSLSGSWATPDTQYF
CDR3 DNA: TGCGCCAGCAGCTTGTCAGGGTCGTGGGCCACCCCAGATACGCAGTATTTT

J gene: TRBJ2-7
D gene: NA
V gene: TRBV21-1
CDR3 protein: CASSKAPGQVYEQYF
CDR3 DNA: TGTGCCAGCAGCAAAGCTCCGGGACAGGTCTACGAGCAGTACTTC

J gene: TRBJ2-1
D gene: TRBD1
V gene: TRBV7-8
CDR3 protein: CASSLADGTGVNYEQFF
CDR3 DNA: TGTGCCAGCAGCTTAGCGGATGGGACAGGAGTCAACTACGAGCAGTTCTTC

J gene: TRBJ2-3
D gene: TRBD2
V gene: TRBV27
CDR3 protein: CASSLRTIGTSGRGPGDTQYF
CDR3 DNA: TGTGCCAGCAGTTTAAGGACTATCGGGACTAGCGGGAGAGGGCCAGGAGATACGCAGTATTTT

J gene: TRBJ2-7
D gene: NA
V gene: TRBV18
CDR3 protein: CASSSRTIYYEQYF
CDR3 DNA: TGTGCCAGCTCCTCCCGGACTATCTACTACGAGCAGTACTTC

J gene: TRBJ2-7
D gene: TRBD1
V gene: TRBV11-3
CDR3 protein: CASSGVDRPSYEQYF
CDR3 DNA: TGTGCCAGCAGCGGAGTGGACAGGCCTTCCTACGAGCAGTACTTC

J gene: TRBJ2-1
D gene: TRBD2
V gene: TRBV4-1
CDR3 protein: CASSQPTGGANEQFF
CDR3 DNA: TGCGCCAGCAGCCAACCGACGGGGGGGGCCAATGAGCAGTTCTTC

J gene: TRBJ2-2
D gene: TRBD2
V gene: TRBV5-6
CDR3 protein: CASSPRTSGYTGELFF
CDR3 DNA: TGTGCCAGCAGCCCTAGGACTAGCGGGTACACCGGGGAGCTGTTTTTT